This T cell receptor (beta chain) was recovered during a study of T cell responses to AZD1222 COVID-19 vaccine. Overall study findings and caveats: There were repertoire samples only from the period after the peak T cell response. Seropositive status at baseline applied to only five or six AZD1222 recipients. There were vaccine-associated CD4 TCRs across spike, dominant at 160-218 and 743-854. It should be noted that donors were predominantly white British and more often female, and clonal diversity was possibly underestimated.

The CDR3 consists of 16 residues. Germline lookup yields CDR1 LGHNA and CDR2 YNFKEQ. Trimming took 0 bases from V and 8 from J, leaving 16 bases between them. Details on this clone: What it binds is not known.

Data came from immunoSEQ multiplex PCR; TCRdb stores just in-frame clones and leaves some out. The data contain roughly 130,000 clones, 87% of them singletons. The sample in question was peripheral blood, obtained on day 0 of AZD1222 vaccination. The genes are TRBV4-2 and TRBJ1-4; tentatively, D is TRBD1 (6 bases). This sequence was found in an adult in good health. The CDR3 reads CASSQETQGGGEKLFF. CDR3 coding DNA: TGTGCCAGCAGCCAAGAGACACAGGGTGGCGGGGAAAAACTGTTTTTT.